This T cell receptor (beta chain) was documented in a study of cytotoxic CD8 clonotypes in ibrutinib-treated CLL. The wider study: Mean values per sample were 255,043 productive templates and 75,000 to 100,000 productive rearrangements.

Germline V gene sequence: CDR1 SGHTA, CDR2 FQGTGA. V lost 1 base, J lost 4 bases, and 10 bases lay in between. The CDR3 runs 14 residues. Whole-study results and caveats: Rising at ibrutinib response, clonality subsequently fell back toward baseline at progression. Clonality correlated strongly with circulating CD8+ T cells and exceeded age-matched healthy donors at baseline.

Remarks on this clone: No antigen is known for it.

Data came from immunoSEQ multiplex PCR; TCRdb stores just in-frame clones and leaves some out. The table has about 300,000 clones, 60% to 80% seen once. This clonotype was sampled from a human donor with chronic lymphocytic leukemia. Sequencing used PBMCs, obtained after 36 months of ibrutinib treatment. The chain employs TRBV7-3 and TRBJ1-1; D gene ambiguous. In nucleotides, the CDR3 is TGTGCCAGCAGCTTAATTGGGAGGAGCACTGAAGCTTTCTTT. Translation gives CASSLIGRSTEAFF.